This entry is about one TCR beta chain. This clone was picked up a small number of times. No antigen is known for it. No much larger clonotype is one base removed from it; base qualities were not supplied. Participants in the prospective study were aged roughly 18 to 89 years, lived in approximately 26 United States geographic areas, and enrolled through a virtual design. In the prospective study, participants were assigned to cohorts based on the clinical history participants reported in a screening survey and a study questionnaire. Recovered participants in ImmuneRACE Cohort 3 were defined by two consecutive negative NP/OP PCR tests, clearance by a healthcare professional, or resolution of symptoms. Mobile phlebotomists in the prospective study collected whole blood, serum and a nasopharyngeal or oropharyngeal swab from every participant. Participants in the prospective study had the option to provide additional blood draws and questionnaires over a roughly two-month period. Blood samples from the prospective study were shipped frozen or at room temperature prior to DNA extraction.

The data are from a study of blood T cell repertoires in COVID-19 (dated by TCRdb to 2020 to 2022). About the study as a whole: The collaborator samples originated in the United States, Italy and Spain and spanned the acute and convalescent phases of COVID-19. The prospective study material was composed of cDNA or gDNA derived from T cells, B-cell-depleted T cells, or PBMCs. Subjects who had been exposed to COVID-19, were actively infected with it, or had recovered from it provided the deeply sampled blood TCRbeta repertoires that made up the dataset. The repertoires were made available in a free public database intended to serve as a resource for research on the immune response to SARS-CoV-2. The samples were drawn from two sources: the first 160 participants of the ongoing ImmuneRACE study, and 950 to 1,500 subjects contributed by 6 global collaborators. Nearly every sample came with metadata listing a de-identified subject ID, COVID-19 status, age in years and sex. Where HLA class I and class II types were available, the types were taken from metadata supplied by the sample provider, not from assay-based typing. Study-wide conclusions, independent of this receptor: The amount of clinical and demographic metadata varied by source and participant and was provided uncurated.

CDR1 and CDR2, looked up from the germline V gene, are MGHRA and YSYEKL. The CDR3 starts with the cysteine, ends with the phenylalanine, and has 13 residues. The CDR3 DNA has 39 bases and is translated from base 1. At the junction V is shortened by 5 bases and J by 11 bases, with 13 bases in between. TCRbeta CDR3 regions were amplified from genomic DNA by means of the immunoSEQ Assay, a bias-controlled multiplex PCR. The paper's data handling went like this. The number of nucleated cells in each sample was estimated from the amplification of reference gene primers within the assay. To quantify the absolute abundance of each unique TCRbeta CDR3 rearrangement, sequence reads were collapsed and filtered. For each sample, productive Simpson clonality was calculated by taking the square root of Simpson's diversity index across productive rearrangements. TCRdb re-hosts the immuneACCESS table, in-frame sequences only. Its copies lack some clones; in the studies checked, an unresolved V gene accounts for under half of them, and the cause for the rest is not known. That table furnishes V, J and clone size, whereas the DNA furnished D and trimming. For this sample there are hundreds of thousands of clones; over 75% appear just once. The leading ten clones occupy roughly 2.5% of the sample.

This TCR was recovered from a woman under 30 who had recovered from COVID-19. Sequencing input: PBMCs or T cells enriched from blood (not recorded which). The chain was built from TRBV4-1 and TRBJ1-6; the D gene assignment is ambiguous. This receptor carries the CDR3 CASSSRESAPLHF. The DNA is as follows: TGCGCCAGCAGCTCCCGTGAGTCGGCACCCCTCCACTTT.